These 30 T cell receptor beta chains share one sample of origin, sequenced in a study of a mutant IDH1 vaccine in newly diagnosed glioma. Repertoires were generated with immunoSEQ multiplex PCR, while TCRdb's copy carries only in-frame clones and drops some. The table has about 30,000 clones, roughly 87% seen once. Time point indicated: week 5, during vaccination. In the vaccine, a single dose held 300 ug of the mutant IDH1 20-mer peptide, along with topical imiquimod. These TCRs' antigens remain unknown. The source was peripheral blood mononuclear cells (PBMCs), collected from a glioma patient whose treatment included an IDH1 peptide vaccine. The receptors stem from a middle-aged woman with glioma. Some clones in this sample may be carry-over from other donors' samples.

The chain combines TRBV7-9 with TRBJ2-3; maybe TRBD1 (6 bases). Per the germline V gene, CDR1 is SEHNR and CDR2 is FQNEAQ (reference sequence). Deletions cut 5 bases from V and 4 bases from J, with 22 bases between. The CDR3 runs 17 residues. The CDR3: CASSPLTGKGQADTQYF. The CDR3 DNA reads as TGTGCCAGCAGCCCCCTCACAGGGAAGGGTCAGGCAGATACGCAGTATTTT. Full variable domain (rest looked up from reference TRBV7-9 and TRBJ2-3): DTGVSQNPRHKITKRGQNVTFRCDPISEHNRLYWYRQTLGQGPEFLTYFQNEAQLEKSRLLSDRFSAERPKGSFSTLEIQRTEQGDSAMYLCASSPLTGKGQADTQYFGPGTRLTVL.

The chain is built from TRBV27 and TRBJ2-3; 8 bases match TRBD2. Germline V gene sequence: CDR1 MNHEY, CDR2 SMNVEV (reference sequence). J gave up 4 bases and V 3 bases, and 6 bases lay outside the gene matches. The CDR3 is made up of 15 amino acids. CDR3 sequence: CASSFRIAGSDTQYF. The CDR3 bases are TGTGCCAGCAGTTTTCGAATAGCGGGGTCAGATACGCAGTATTTT.

The chain employs TRBV19 and TRBJ2-1; 9 bases line up with TRBD1. Per germline, CDR1 LNHDA and CDR2 SQIVND (reference sequence). The CDR3 extends over 12 amino acids. The trim removed 7 bases at V and 9 bases at J, leaving 4 bases unmatched. CDR3 amino acids: CASKGQGFEQFF. CDR3 nucleotides: TGTGCCAGTAAGGGACAGGGATTTGAGCAGTTCTTC.

The chain links TRBV4-1 to TRBJ1-2; TRBD1 matches at 7 bases. This CDR3 spans 14 amino acids. Germline CDR1 is MGHRA and CDR2 is YSYEKL. V lost 7 bases to trimming and J lost 0 bases; unmatched junction nucleotides: 5. The CDR3 loop is CASKRQGTNYGYTF. CDR3 nucleotides: TGCGCCAGCAAAAGACAGGGAACTAACTATGGCTACACCTTC.

The chain couples TRBV7-2 to TRBJ2-2, with TRBD1 matching 7 bases. Trimming removed 4 bases from V and 7 bases from J; junction bases left unmatched: 3. Germline assignment: CDR1 SGHTA and CDR2 FQGNSA. The CDR3 totals 13 residues. The chain's CDR3 is CASSWTGRGELFF. CDR3 nucleotides: TGTGCCAGCAGCTGGACAGGCCGCGGGGAGCTGTTTTTT. Based on the CDR3 plus reference TRBV7-2 and TRBJ2-2, the full variable domain is GAGVSQSPSNKVTEKGKDVELRCDPISGHTALYWYRQSLGQGLEFLIYFQGNSAPDKSGLPSDRFSAERTGGSVSTLTIQRTQQEDSAVYLCASSWTGRGELFFGEGSRLTVL.

The chain links TRBV5-1 to TRBJ2-3; D remains ambiguous. Germline CDR1 and CDR2: SGHRS and YFSETQ. The CDR3 length is 12 residues. Deletions cut 4 bases from V and 3 bases from J, with 6 bases between. The CDR3 protein is CASSLTTDTQYF. For the CDR3, the DNA is TGCGCCAGCAGCCTAACGACAGATACGCAGTATTTT.

The chain uses TRBV9 and TRBJ2-5; 12 nucleotides match TRBD2. The V gene's germline CDR1 is SGDLS and CDR2 YYNGEE. Germline trimming cut 4 bases from V and 3 bases from J; bases unmatched to any gene: 7. This CDR3 spans 16 amino acids. The CDR3 bases are TGTGCCAGCAGCCCCCGCCGACTAGCGGGAGAAGAGACCCAGTACTTC. It codes for CASSPRRLAGEETQYF. Using reference TRBV9 and TRBJ2-5 for the parts outside the CDR3, the full variable domain is DSGVTQTPKHLITATGQRVTLRCSPRSGDLSVYWYQQSLDQGLQFLIQYYNGEERAKGNILERFSAQQFPDLHSELNLSSLELGDSALYFCASSPRRLAGEETQYFGPGTRLLVL.

V is TRBV4-1 and J is TRBJ1-6; no firm D call. V was shortened by 8 bases and J by 7 bases, with 9 bases between the two germline ends. This CDR3 region has 12 residues. CDR1 is MGHRA, CDR2 YSYEKL, per germline. The chain's CDR3 is CASRALNSPLHF. DNA of the CDR3: TGCGCCAGCCGAGCCCTCAATTCACCCCTCCACTTT.

J is TRBJ1-4 and V is TRBV29-1; TRBD1 agrees at 7 bases. The CDR3 sequence is 15 residues long. CDR1 and CDR2 from the germline V gene are SQVTM and ANQGSEA. Germline trimming cut 6 bases from V and 1 base from J; bases unmatched to any gene: 8. The CDR3 reads CSVGDSGGTNEKLFF. In DNA form, the CDR3 reads TGCAGCGTGGGGGATTCAGGGGGAACTAATGAAAAACTGTTTTTT.

The chain links TRBV2 to TRBJ2-3, with D uncertain. Trimming shortened V by 10 bases and J by 6 bases, and 8 bases separated the two germline ends. The CDR3 has 10 amino acids. CDR1 and CDR2 from the germline V gene are SNHLY and FYNNEI. The DNA of the CDR3 is TGTGCCAACCTGGTGGATACGCAGTATTTT. This translates into CANLVDTQYF.

The chain employs TRBV28 and TRBJ1-1; D uncertain. V was clipped by 6 bases and J by 0 bases, with 11 bases between them. The CDR3 sequence is 14 residues long. In germline, CDR1 is MDHEN, CDR2 SYDVKM. In nucleotides, the CDR3 is TGTGCCAGCAGGGGAGGCGTGATGAACACTGAAGCTTTCTTT. Protein product: CASRGGVMNTEAFF.

The chain joins TRBV4-3 to TRBJ1-1; D gene uncertain. The germline CDR1 and CDR2 sequences are LGHNA and YSLEER. This CDR3 has 14 amino acids. The V gene lost 0 bases and the J gene lost 6 bases, with 11 bases spanning the gap. The CDR3 sequence is CASSQDRNSPEAFF. As DNA, the CDR3 is TGCGCCAGCAGCCAAGATAGAAACTCCCCTGAAGCTTTCTTT.

A few counts support this clone. V is TRBV6-1 and J is TRBJ2-7, with TRBD1 as a possible D gene (6 bases). Deletions cut 1 base from V and 6 bases from J, with 16 bases between. The V gene's germline CDR1 is MNHNS and CDR2 SASEGT. This CDR3 comprises 15 residues. DNA of the CDR3: TGTGCCAGCAGTGAAGGGCCCCCAGGGACAAGCGAGCAGTACTTC. Protein: CASSEGPPGTSEQYF.

This clone was observed a handful of times. The J gene is TRBJ2-5, the V gene TRBV29-1; the match to TRBD2 covers 10 bases. CDR1 and CDR2 (germline): SQVTM, ANQGSEA. With V trimmed by 4 bases and J by 2 bases, 4 bases remained unmatched. The CDR3 spans 14 residues. The CDR3 here is CSVVLAGGQETQYF. Here the CDR3 DNA reads TGCAGCGTTGTTTTAGCGGGGGGTCAAGAGACCCAGTACTTC.

This clone was counted a few times. The chain joins TRBV7-9 to TRBJ2-1, with TRBD2 matching over 8 bases. Germline-derived CDR1 and CDR2 are SEHNR and FQNEAQ (reference sequence). CDR3 length equals 17 residues. Trimming cost V 5 bases and J 6 bases; bases outside gene matches: 15. The DNA for the CDR3 is TGTGCCAGCAGCATAAAGCCTCGGGGGGGCCTTTCCAATGAGCAGTTCTTC. It codes for CASSIKPRGGLSNEQFF.

The V gene is TRBV28, the J gene TRBJ2-7; TRBD2 matches 9 bases. The V gene's germline CDR1 is MDHEN and CDR2 SYDVKM. The V and J ends lost 5 bases and 3 bases, in that order; junction bases with no gene match: 8. This CDR3 is 15 amino acids long. The CDR3 DNA reads as TGTGCCAGCAGTCAGACTAGCGGAGAAGACTACGAGCAGTACTTC. This encodes CASSQTSGEDYEQYF.

The chain employs TRBV5-6 and TRBJ1-4, with TRBD1 identical over 9 bases. CDR1 SGHDT and CDR2 YYEEEE come from the germline V gene. J lost 8 bases, V lost 4 bases, and 9 bases had no gene match. The CDR3 runs 15 residues. The CDR3 region is CASSPGTGLGEKLFF. The CDR3, as DNA: TGTGCCAGCAGCCCGGGGACAGGGCTTGGGGAAAAACTGTTTTTT.

V gene TRBV11-2 combines with J gene TRBJ2-7, with D perhaps TRBD1 (6 bases). CDR1 is SGHAT and CDR2 is FQNNGV in the germline V gene. The CDR3 totals 14 residues. Trimming took off 5 bases at V and 3 bases at J, with 14 bases between the two ends. CDR3 DNA: TGTGCCAGCAGCCCCCTCCGGGACAACTACGAGCAGTACTTC. Protein: CASSPLRDNYEQYF.

V is TRBV19 and J is TRBJ2-3, with D possibly matching TRBD2 (6 bases). Germline CDR1 and CDR2: LNHDA and SQIVND (reference sequence). This CDR3 comprises 14 residues. V dropped 7 bases and J dropped 5 bases, with 16 bases sitting between them. The DNA of the CDR3 is TGTGCCAGTACCGACCTGGGGCGGGGAGATACGCAGTATTTT. As protein: CASTDLGRGDTQYF.

The chain links TRBV19 to TRBJ1-5, with D maybe TRBD1 (5 bases). The CDR3 loop spans 15 amino acids. The germline V gene has CDR1 LNHDA and CDR2 SQIVND (reference sequence). The V end was cut by 3 bases, the J end by 5 bases, with 14 bases between. CDR3 amino acids: CASSISDRNYQPQHF. CDR3 in DNA: TGTGCCAGTAGTATTAGCGACAGAAATTATCAGCCCCAGCATTTT.

The gene calls are TRBV7-2 and TRBJ1-2; tentatively, D is TRBD1 (6 bases). The CDR3 covers 15 residues. The germline CDR1 and CDR2 sequences are SGHTA and FQGNSA. V was trimmed by 1 base and J by 4 bases, leaving 13 bases between them. The CDR3 loop reads CASSLGGQSTYGYTF. The DNA of the CDR3 is TGTGCCAGCAGCTTAGGAGGACAGTCTACCTATGGCTACACCTTC.

The V and J genes are TRBV6-5 and TRBJ1-3; tentative D call: TRBD1 (6 bases). From germline, CDR1 is MNHEY and CDR2 SVGAGI. The germline V and J ends were trimmed by 5 bases and 3 bases, with 14 bases remaining between them. There are 15 residues in the CDR3. This chain's CDR3 is CASSGNQGNGNTIYF. In DNA form, the CDR3 reads TGTGCCAGCAGTGGCAACCAGGGGAATGGAAACACCATATATTTT.

This clone was seen a handful of times. The rearrangement uses TRBV7-2 and TRBJ1-2; TRBD1 matches at 9 bases. The J segment lost 5 bases and the V segment lost 5 bases, leaving 9 bases of the junction unmatched. This CDR3 is built from 15 residues. Germline V gene sequence: CDR1 SGHTA, CDR2 FQGNSA. CDR3 protein: CASSVVGQGDYGYTF. DNA for the CDR3: TGTGCCAGCAGCGTAGTGGGACAGGGAGATTATGGCTACACCTTC.

This clone was picked up one time. The chain links TRBV7-8 to TRBJ2-1; 8 nucleotides line up with TRBD1. Unmatched junction bases numbered 5, after V lost 0 bases and J lost 4 bases. The CDR3 is 16 amino acids. The germline V gene encodes CDR1 SGHVS and CDR2 FQNEAQ. CDR3 protein: CASSLARTGRYNEQFF. Written as DNA, the CDR3 is TGTGCCAGCAGCTTAGCCCGGACAGGGAGGTACAATGAGCAGTTCTTC.

V is TRBV9 and J is TRBJ1-3; D not resolved. V was shortened by 0 bases and J by 8 bases, with 15 bases between the two germline ends. The V gene's germline CDR1 is SGDLS and CDR2 YYNGEE. There are 15 residues in the CDR3. The CDR3 protein is CASSVANQPADTIYF. CDR3 DNA: TGTGCCAGCAGCGTAGCTAACCAGCCGGCAGACACCATATATTTT.

The V gene is TRBV5-1, the J gene TRBJ2-7, with D perhaps given as TRBD1 or TRBD2 (5 bases each). Germline CDR1 reads SGHRS; CDR2 reads YFSETQ. Trimming removed 4 bases at V and 6 bases at J, with 17 bases between. This CDR3 has 14 residues. CDR3 DNA sequence: TGCGCCAGCAGCCCTTCTACCGGGGCCACCGAGCAGTACTTC. Residues: CASSPSTGATEQYF.

Only a few counts were recorded for this clone. The gene calls are TRBV10-3 and TRBJ2-3; the D gene could be TRBD1 or TRBD2 (5 bases each). Germline-derived CDR1 and CDR2 are ENHRY and SYGVKD. This CDR3 comprises 11 residues. Trimming left V 10 bases short and J 4 bases short, with 9 bases between. CDR3 sequence reads: CATGTADTQYF. The CDR3 nucleotides are TGTGCCACCGGGACCGCAGATACGCAGTATTTT.

This clone has just one count. The chain has TRBV2 and TRBJ1-5; TRBD1 matches 7 bases. V was clipped by 6 bases and J by 0 bases; unmatched bases: 5. Germline V lookup: CDR1 SNHLY, CDR2 FYNNEI. This CDR3 contains 15 residues. CDR3 sequence (DNA): TGTGCCAGCAGCTTGGGACAGTCTAGCAATCAGCCCCAGCATTTT. As protein: CASSLGQSSNQPQHF. Full variable domain (remainder filled in from reference TRBV2 and TRBJ1-5): EPEVTQTPSHQVTQMGQEVILRCVPISNHLYFYWYRQILGQKVEFLVSFYNNEISEKSEIFDDQFSVERPDGSNFTLKIRSTKLEDSAMYFCASSLGQSSNQPQHFGDGTRLSIL.

The chain carries TRBV2 and TRBJ2-7, with 8 bases fitting TRBD1. The V and J ends lost 5 bases and 3 bases, in that order; junction bases with no gene match: 9. CDR1 is SNHLY, CDR2 FYNNEI, per germline. This CDR3 region has 15 residues. The CDR3 reads CASSSAGTGYYEQYF. The CDR3 coding sequence is TGTGCCAGCAGTTCAGCCGGGACAGGCTACTACGAGCAGTACTTC.

The rearrangement uses TRBV7-2 and TRBJ2-7; maybe TRBD2 (6 bases). CDR1 is SGHTA and CDR2 is FQGNSA in the germline V gene. V gave up 1 base and J gave up 2 bases, with 12 bases separating them. The CDR3 length is 15 residues. DNA of the CDR3: TGTGCCAGCAGCTTAGATCCCCTAGCGACCTACGAGCAGTACTTC. It is translated as CASSLDPLATYEQYF.